This TCR beta chain was sequenced for a study of blood T cell repertoires in COVID-19. Overall study: From T cells, B-cell-depleted T cells, or PBMCs came the material, which was cDNA or gDNA.

Libraries were prepared by immunoSEQ multiplex PCR; TCRdb keeps only in-frame clonotypes and omits some of them. The sample lists approximately 88,000 clones; 80% were seen once. The CDR3 consists of 14 residues. V was shortened by 1 base and J by 2 bases, with 9 bases between the two germline ends. Germline values: CDR1 SGHAT, CDR2 FQNNGV. The gene calls are TRBV11-2 and TRBJ2-7, with D unresolved. This TCR came from a woman aged 80 or over with acute or convalescent COVID-19. The sample was peripheral blood. CDR3 sequence: CASSLGTLAYEQYF. In nucleotides, the CDR3 is TGTGCCAGCAGCTTAGGCACTTTGGCCTACGAGCAGTACTTC.